A selection of T cell receptor beta chains follows, all from one sample in a study of tumor-infiltrating lymphocytes in primary liver carcinoma. TCRdb re-called the multiplex PCR reads through MiXCR, storing one row per CDR3 protein. There are 320,000 or so distinct CDR3 sequences in the sample; about 60% occur only once, and about 8.4% lies in the top ten. Input material: peripheral blood. The receptors were sampled from a man between 35 and 55 years old with primary liver carcinoma and hepatitis B virus infection. The CDR3 runs from the conserved cysteine through the conserved F or W. D genes are given only for firm matches. Clone size is given for some rows only: seen once, a few or many times, or a class if the clone is expanded.

DNA: TGTGCCAGCAGCTCGGGGGGGACAGGGGGCGCATCCCAGTACTTC; CDR3: CASSSGGTGGASQYF; D: TRBD1; V: TRBV7-3; size: -; J: TRBJ2-5
DNA: TGCGCCAGCAGCCAAGAGGGACAGGGATATGACTACACCTTC; CDR3: CASSQEGQGYDYTF; D: TRBD1; V: TRBV4-3; size: -; J: TRBJ1-2
DNA: TGTGCCAGCAGTTTATTAGAGCGGAGCTCCTACAATGAGCAGTTCTTC; CDR3: CASSLLERSSYNEQFF; D: -; V: TRBV5-4; size: -; J: TRBJ2-1
DNA: TGTGCCAGCAGTTACTCAGGCCTAGATGCCTCAGATACGCAGTATTTT; CDR3: CASSYSGLDASDTQYF; D: -; V: TRBV6-2/TRBV6-3; size: -; J: TRBJ2-3
DNA: TGTGCCAGCAGCCCCGGCCAAGGGGGACCACACAATGAGCAGTTCTTC; CDR3: CASSPGQGGPHNEQFF; D: -; V: TRBV28; size: -; J: TRBJ2-1
DNA: TGTGCCAGCAGCTTAGGAGGGGAGAACACTGAAGCTTTCTTT; CDR3: CASSLGGENTEAFF; D: -; V: TRBV5-4; size: few; J: TRBJ1-1
DNA: TGCGCCAGCACCCCGCAGACGCAAGAGACCCAGTACTTC; CDR3: CASTPQTQETQYF; D: -; V: TRBV10-2; size: few; J: TRBJ2-5
DNA: TGTGCCAGCAGCTACATCACGGGACATTACACAGATACGCAGTATTTT; CDR3: CASSYITGHYTDTQYF; D: -; V: TRBV5-5; size: many; J: TRBJ2-3
DNA: TGTGCTTGTCGGCGAGGGGTGATGAACACTGAAGCTTTCTTT; CDR3: CACRRGVMNTEAFF; D: -; V: TRBV6-2/TRBV6-3; size: -; J: TRBJ1-1
DNA: TGTGCCAGCAGTTACCCGATTCGTTTCGCTAGTGGCAATGAGCAGTTCTTC; CDR3: CASSYPIRFASGNEQFF; D: -; V: TRBV6-5; size: few; J: TRBJ2-1
DNA: TGCGCCAGCAGCTTGCAGGACAGGGGCAATGAGCAGTTCTTC; CDR3: CASSLQDRGNEQFF; D: TRBD1; V: TRBV5-1; size: -; J: TRBJ2-1
DNA: TGTACCAGCAGACCGGGACTAGCTGGGAGGCAGTTCTTC; CDR3: CTSRPGLAGRQFF; D: TRBD2; V: TRBV6-2/TRBV6-3; size: -; J: TRBJ2-1
DNA: TGTGCCAGCAGCTCCGAGCCGACCTCTAATGGCTACACCTTC; CDR3: CASSSEPTSNGYTF; D: -; V: TRBV11-1; size: many; J: TRBJ1-2
DNA: TGCGCCAGTAGCAGCGGACAGGGGGGAGAAAAACTGTTTTTT; CDR3: CASSSGQGGEKLFF; D: TRBD1; V: TRBV4-3; size: -; J: TRBJ1-4